These T cell receptor beta chains were read from a single sample in a study of T cell therapy after organ transplantation. Generated by immunoSEQ multiplex PCR, the TCRdb table keeps only in-frame clones and is missing some. The sample consists of about 18,000 clones, over 75% of them appearing once. Their antigens are not known. The input for sequencing was CD8+ T cells from blood, taken after autologous CMV-specific T cell therapy. The receptors stem from a human patient who had received a solid organ transplant and had CMV disease. Among the T cells, some may be from the graft donor. CDR3s include the opening cysteine and the closing phenylalanine or tryptophan. The D gene is left open where the match is weak. Size is stated for part of the rows, as once, few or many counts, or as a class when the clone is expanded.

TRBV5-1	TRBJ2-7	-	-	TGCGCCAGCAGCTTGGCCGGAGCAAACTACGAGCAGTACTTC	CASSLAGANYEQYF
TRBV19	TRBJ2-2	-	-	TGTGCCAGTGTCCGGGACCGTAACACCGGGGAGCTGTTTTTT	CASVRDRNTGELFF
TRBV7-9	TRBJ1-2	-	-	TGTGCCAGCAGCTTAGCCCCCTTCGAGGGCGGTGGCTACACCTTC	CASSLAPFEGGGYTF
TRBV27	TRBJ1-1	-	-	TGTGCCAGCAGTTTAATCCAGGGAGGGAACACTGAAGCTTTCTTT	CASSLIQGGNTEAFF
TRBV4-1	TRBJ2-5	TRBD2	-	TGCGCCAGCAGCCAAGACAGGGGACTAGCACAACAAGAGACCCAGTACTTC	CASSQDRGLAQQETQYF
TRBV19	TRBJ2-3	TRBD2	few	TGTGCCAGTAGTCAGATAGCGGGAGGGCCGTCAGATACGCAGTATTTT	CASSQIAGGPSDTQYF
TRBV4-1	TRBJ2-1	-	-	TGCGCCAGCAGCCACATTACTAGAGATGAGCAGTTCTTC	CASSHITRDEQFF
TRBV6-4	TRBJ2-1	TRBD1	-	TGTGCCAGCAGTGATACAGGGGGTTCCTCCTACAATGAGCAGTTCTTC	CASSDTGGSSYNEQFF
TRBV4-2	TRBJ2-7	-	-	TGTGCCAGCAGCCAAGATGTCAGCACCTACGAGCAGTACTTC	CASSQDVSTYEQYF
TRBV5-1	TRBJ1-3	-	-	TGCGCCAGCAGCTCCCTACAGGAAGACTCTGGAAACACCATATATTTT	CASSSLQEDSGNTIYF